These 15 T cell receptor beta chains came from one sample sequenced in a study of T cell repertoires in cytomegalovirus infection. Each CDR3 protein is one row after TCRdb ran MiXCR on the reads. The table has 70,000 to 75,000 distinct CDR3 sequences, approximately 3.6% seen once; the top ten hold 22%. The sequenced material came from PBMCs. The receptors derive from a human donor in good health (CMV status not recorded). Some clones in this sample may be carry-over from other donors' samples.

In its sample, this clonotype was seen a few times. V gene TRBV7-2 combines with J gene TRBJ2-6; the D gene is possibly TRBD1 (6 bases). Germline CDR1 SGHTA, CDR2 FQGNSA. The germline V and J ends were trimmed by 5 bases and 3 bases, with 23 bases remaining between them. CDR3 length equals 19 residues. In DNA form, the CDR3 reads TGTGCCAGCAGCAAGTTCCCAGGGGCTACATCGGTTGGGGCCAACGTCCTGACTTTC. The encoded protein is CASSKFPGATSVGANVLTF.

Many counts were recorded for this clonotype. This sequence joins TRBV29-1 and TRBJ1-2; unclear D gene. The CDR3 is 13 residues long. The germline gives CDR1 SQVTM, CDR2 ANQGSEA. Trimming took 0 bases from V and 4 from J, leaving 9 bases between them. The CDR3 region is CSVEETGIYGYTF. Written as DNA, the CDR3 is TGCAGCGTTGAAGAGACGGGGATCTATGGCTACACCTTC.

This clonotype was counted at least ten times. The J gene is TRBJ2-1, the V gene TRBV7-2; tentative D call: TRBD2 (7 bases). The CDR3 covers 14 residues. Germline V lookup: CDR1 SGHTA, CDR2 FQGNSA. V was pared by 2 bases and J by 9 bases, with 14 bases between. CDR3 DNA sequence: TGTGCCAGCAGCTTATTGGGAGGGGGGGGTGAGCAGTTCTTC. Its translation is CASSLLGGGGEQFF.

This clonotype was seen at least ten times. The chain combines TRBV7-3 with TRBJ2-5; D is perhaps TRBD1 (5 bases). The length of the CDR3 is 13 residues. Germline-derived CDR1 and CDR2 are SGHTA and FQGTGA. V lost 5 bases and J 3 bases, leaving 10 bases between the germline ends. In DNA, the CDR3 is TGTGCCAGCAGCCCGCAGGGAAAAGAGACCCAGTACTTC. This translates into CASSPQGKETQYF.

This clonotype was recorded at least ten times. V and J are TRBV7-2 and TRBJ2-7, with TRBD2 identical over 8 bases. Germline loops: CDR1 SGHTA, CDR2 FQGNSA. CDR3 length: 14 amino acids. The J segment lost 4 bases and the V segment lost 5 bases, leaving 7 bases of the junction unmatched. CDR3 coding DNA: TGTGCCAGCAGCAGACAGCGGGAGTATTACGAGCAGTACTTC. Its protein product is CASSRQREYYEQYF.

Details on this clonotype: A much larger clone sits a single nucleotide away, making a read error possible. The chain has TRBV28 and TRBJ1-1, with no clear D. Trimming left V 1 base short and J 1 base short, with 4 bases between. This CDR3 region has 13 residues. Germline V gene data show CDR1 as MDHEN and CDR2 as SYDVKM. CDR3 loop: CASSLSENTEAFF. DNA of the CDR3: TGTGCCAGCAGTTTATCAGAGAACACTGAAGCTTTCTTT. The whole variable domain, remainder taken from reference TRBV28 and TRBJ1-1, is DVKVTQSSRYLVKRTGEKVFLECVQDMDHENMFWYRQDPGLGLRLIYFSYDVKMKEKGDIPEGYSVSREKKERFSLILESASTNQTSMYLCASSLSENTEAFFGQGTRLTVV.

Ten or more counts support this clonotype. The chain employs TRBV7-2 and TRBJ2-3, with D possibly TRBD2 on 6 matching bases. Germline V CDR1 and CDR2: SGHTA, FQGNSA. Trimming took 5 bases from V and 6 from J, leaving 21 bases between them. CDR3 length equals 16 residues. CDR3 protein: CASSHQRGGIRDTQYF. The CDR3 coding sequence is TGTGCCAGCAGCCATCAACGTGGCGGGATTCGGGATACGCAGTATTTT.

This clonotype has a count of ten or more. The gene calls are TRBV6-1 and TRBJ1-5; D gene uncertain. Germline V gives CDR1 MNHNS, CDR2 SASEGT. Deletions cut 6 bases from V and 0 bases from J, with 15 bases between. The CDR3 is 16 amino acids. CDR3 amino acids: CASRPGGSYSNQPQHF. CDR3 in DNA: TGTGCCAGCAGGCCCGGAGGATCATATAGCAATCAGCCCCAGCATTTT.

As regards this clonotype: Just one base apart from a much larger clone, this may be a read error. The CDR3 DNA follows: TGTGCCAGCGCAACTAGCGGGAGATTAGGTGAGCTGTTCTTC. Encoded protein: CASATSGRLGELFF. V is TRBV6-2 or TRBV6-3 and J is TRBJ2-1; 11 nucleotides agree with TRBD2. CDR3 length: 14 residues. From germline, CDR1 is MNHEY and CDR2 SVGEGT.

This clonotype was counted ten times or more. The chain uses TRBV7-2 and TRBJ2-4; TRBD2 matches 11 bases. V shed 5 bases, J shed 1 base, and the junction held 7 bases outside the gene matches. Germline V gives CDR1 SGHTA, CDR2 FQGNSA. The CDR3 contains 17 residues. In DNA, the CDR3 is TGTGCCAGCAGCCAAACGACTAGCGGGACGGCCAAAAACATTCAGTACTTC. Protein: CASSQTTSGTAKNIQYF.

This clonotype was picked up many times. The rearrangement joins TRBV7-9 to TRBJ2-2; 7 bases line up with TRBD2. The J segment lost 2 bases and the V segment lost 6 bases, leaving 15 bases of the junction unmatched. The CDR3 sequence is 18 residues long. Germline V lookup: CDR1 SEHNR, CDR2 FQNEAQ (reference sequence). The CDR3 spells CASSPAGPQGINTGELFF. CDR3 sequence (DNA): TGTGCCAGCAGTCCAGCGGGGCCGCAAGGGATCAACACCGGGGAGCTGTTTTTT.

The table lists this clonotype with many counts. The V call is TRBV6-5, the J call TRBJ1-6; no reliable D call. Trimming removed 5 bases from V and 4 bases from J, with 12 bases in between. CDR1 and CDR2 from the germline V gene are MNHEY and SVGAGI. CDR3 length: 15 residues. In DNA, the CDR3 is TGTGCCAGCAGTATGAGGAACCTTTATAATTCACCCCTCCACTTT. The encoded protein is CASSMRNLYNSPLHF.

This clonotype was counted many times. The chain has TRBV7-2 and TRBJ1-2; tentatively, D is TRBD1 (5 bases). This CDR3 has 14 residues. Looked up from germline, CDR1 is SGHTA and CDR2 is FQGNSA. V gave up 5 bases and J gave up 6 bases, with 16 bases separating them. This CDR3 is CASSPVGGFDGYTF. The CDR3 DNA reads TGTGCCAGCAGCCCCGTTGGGGGGTTTGATGGCTACACCTTC.

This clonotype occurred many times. The CDR3 spells CSASGPLGPTGNTIYF. DNA of the CDR3: TGCAGTGCTAGTGGACCCCTGGGCCCTACTGGAAACACCATATATTTT. The V gene is TRBV20-1, the J gene TRBJ1-3; D unclear. The germline CDR1 and CDR2 sequences are DFQATT and SNEGSKA (reference sequence). This CDR3 region has 16 residues. Trimming shortened V by 3 bases and J by 2 bases, and 17 bases separated the two germline ends.

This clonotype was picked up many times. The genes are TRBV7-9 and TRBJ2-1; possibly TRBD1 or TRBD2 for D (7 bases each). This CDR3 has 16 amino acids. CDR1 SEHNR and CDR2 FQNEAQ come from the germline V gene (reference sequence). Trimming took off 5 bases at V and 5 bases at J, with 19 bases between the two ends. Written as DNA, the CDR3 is TGTGCCAGCAGCCGTGCGGGGAGGGGGCTCGACAATGAGCAGTTCTTC. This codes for CASSRAGRGLDNEQFF. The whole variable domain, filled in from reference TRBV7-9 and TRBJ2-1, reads DTGVSQNPRHKITKRGQNVTFRCDPISEHNRLYWYRQTLGQGPEFLTYFQNEAQLEKSRLLSDRFSAERPKGSFSTLEIQRTEQGDSAMYLCASSRAGRGLDNEQFFGPGTRLTVL.